These T cell receptor beta chains were read from a single sample in a study of blood T cell repertoires in COVID-19. Some clones are missing from TCRdb's copy, which holds only in-frame ones; the method was immunoSEQ multiplex PCR. The sample includes tens of thousands of clones, roughly 82% of them seen just once. Material: peripheral blood. All receptors derive from a man aged 45-65 years with active or convalescent COVID-19. Each CDR3 is given with its conserved first and last residue. A D gene is named only where the DNA matches it firmly. Size tells how often a clone was seen (once, few, many) or the class of an expanded clone, and some rows leave it out.

v_call: TRBV24-1
j_call: TRBJ2-3
d_call: NA
clone_size: NA
cdr3_aa: CATSDLSVAGNTDTQYF
cdr3_nt: TGTGCCACCAGTGATTTGTCTGTCGCAGGGAACACAGATACGCAGTATTTT

v_call: TRBV10-2
j_call: TRBJ1-3
d_call: NA
clone_size: few
cdr3_aa: CASKASSGNTIYF
cdr3_nt: TGCGCCAGCAAAGCAAGCTCTGGAAACACCATATATTTT

v_call: TRBV10-2
j_call: TRBJ1-3
d_call: NA
clone_size: NA
cdr3_aa: CASSDRGENTIYF
cdr3_nt: TGCGCCAGCAGTGACAGGGGAGAAAACACCATATATTTT

v_call: TRBV18
j_call: TRBJ1-1
d_call: NA
clone_size: NA
cdr3_aa: CASSPRQGTAFF
cdr3_nt: TGTGCCAGCTCACCACGTCAGGGGACGGCTTTCTTT

v_call: TRBV6-4
j_call: TRBJ2-2
d_call: NA
clone_size: NA
cdr3_aa: CASSPGLGYTGELFF
cdr3_nt: TGTGCCAGCAGCCCGGGACTCGGTTACACCGGGGAGCTGTTTTTT

v_call: TRBV28
j_call: TRBJ1-5
d_call: TRBD1
clone_size: NA
cdr3_aa: CASSLSTGYSNQPQHF
cdr3_nt: TGTGCCAGCAGTTTATCGACAGGGTATAGCAATCAGCCCCAGCATTTT

v_call: TRBV5-1
j_call: TRBJ2-3
d_call: TRBD2
clone_size: NA
cdr3_aa: CASSLASAGDSSSTDTQYF
cdr3_nt: TGCGCCAGCAGCTTGGCGTCAGCGGGGGATTCCTCTAGCACAGATACGCAGTATTTT

v_call: TRBV24-1
j_call: TRBJ1-5
d_call: TRBD1
clone_size: NA
cdr3_aa: CATSEGTGGLGYSNQPQHF
cdr3_nt: TGTGCCACCAGTGAGGGGACAGGGGGGCTTGGGTATAGCAATCAGCCCCAGCATTTT

v_call: TRBV3-1/TRBV3-2
j_call: TRBJ1-5
d_call: NA
clone_size: NA
cdr3_aa: CASSQGFGEDQPQHF
cdr3_nt: TGTGCCAGCAGCCAAGGTTTCGGGGAAGATCAGCCCCAGCATTTT

v_call: TRBV21-1
j_call: TRBJ1-1
d_call: NA
clone_size: NA
cdr3_aa: CIRGNTEAFF
cdr3_nt: TGTATTAGGGGTAACACTGAAGCTTTCTTT

v_call: TRBV28
j_call: TRBJ1-2
d_call: NA
clone_size: NA
cdr3_aa: CASSREGAVSRGYTF
cdr3_nt: TGTGCCAGCAGTCGTGAAGGGGCGGTGAGTCGTGGCTACACCTTC

v_call: TRBV2
j_call: TRBJ2-6
d_call: NA
clone_size: few
cdr3_aa: CASSGERLLAGANVLTF
cdr3_nt: TGTGCCAGCAGTGGAGAACGGTTACTAGCTGGGGCCAACGTCCTGACTTTC

v_call: TRBV3-1/TRBV3-2
j_call: TRBJ2-3
d_call: NA
clone_size: NA
cdr3_aa: CASSQFQVDTQYF
cdr3_nt: TGTGCCAGCAGCCAATTCCAGGTAGATACGCAGTATTTT

v_call: TRBV19
j_call: TRBJ1-1
d_call: NA
clone_size: NA
cdr3_aa: CASSIDREDNEAFF
cdr3_nt: TGTGCCAGTAGTATAGACAGGGAGGACAATGAAGCTTTCTTT

v_call: TRBV19
j_call: TRBJ1-4
d_call: TRBD1
clone_size: few
cdr3_aa: CASSRPGGGEKLFF
cdr3_nt: TGTGCCAGTAGCAGACCAGGGGGAGGTGAAAAACTGTTTTTT

v_call: TRBV4-2
j_call: TRBJ2-1
d_call: NA
clone_size: NA
cdr3_aa: CASSQGDLSSYNEQFF
cdr3_nt: TGTGCCAGCAGCCAAGGGGACTTGAGCTCCTACAATGAGCAGTTCTTC

v_call: TRBV4-3
j_call: TRBJ2-7
d_call: NA
clone_size: NA
cdr3_aa: CASSQESTGPYEQYF
cdr3_nt: TGCGCCAGCAGCCAAGAGAGCACAGGCCCCTACGAGCAGTACTTC

v_call: TRBV18
j_call: TRBJ2-3
d_call: TRBD2
clone_size: NA
cdr3_aa: CASSPVGGGDTQYF
cdr3_nt: TGTGCCAGCTCACCCGTCGGCGGGGGAGATACGCAGTATTTT

v_call: TRBV11-2
j_call: TRBJ2-5
d_call: TRBD1
clone_size: NA
cdr3_aa: CASRPGQGLETQYF
cdr3_nt: TGTGCCAGCAGACCAGGACAGGGACTGGAGACCCAGTACTTC

v_call: TRBV4-3
j_call: TRBJ1-2
d_call: TRBD1
clone_size: NA
cdr3_aa: CASSQVEGQEDYGYTF
cdr3_nt: TGCGCCAGCAGCCAAGTGGAAGGACAGGAGGACTATGGCTACACCTTC

v_call: TRBV29-1
j_call: TRBJ2-1
d_call: TRBD2
clone_size: NA
cdr3_aa: CSVDSGGAYEQFF
cdr3_nt: TGCAGCGTTGACAGCGGGGGGGCCTATGAGCAGTTCTTC

v_call: TRBV6-1
j_call: TRBJ1-5
d_call: TRBD1
clone_size: NA
cdr3_aa: CASSEVPQGAGNQPQHF
cdr3_nt: TGTGCCAGCAGTGAAGTCCCTCAGGGGGCCGGGAATCAGCCCCAGCATTTT

v_call: TRBV4-3
j_call: TRBJ2-7
d_call: NA
clone_size: once
cdr3_aa: CASSQAIGDFYEQYF
cdr3_nt: TGCGCCAGCAGCCAAGCAATAGGGGATTTCTACGAGCAGTACTTC

v_call: TRBV18
j_call: TRBJ2-6
d_call: TRBD1
clone_size: NA
cdr3_aa: CASSPGTGGASGANVLTF
cdr3_nt: TGTGCCAGCTCACCTGGGACAGGGGGCGCATCTGGGGCCAACGTCCTGACTTTC

v_call: TRBV6-5
j_call: TRBJ2-1
d_call: NA
clone_size: NA
cdr3_aa: CASSYIGGYEQFF
cdr3_nt: TGTGCCAGCAGTTACATTGGGGGCTATGAGCAGTTCTTC

v_call: TRBV10-3
j_call: TRBJ2-1
d_call: NA
clone_size: NA
cdr3_aa: CAISGQDEQFF
cdr3_nt: TGTGCCATCAGTGGGCAAGATGAGCAGTTCTTC

v_call: TRBV30
j_call: TRBJ1-4
d_call: NA
clone_size: NA
cdr3_aa: CAWSAGATNEKLFF
cdr3_nt: TGTGCCTGGAGTGCCGGGGCAACTAATGAAAAACTGTTTTTT

v_call: TRBV5-4
j_call: TRBJ2-3
d_call: TRBD2
clone_size: NA
cdr3_aa: CASSLNSGGSTDTQYF
cdr3_nt: TGTGCCAGCAGCTTGAATAGCGGGGGTAGCACAGATACGCAGTATTTT

v_call: TRBV28
j_call: TRBJ1-3
d_call: TRBD1
clone_size: NA
cdr3_aa: CASSLGGFSGNTIYF
cdr3_nt: TGTGCCAGCAGTCTAGGGGGCTTCTCTGGAAACACCATATATTTT

v_call: TRBV2
j_call: TRBJ2-1
d_call: NA
clone_size: few
cdr3_aa: CASSARTVPYNEQFF
cdr3_nt: TGTGCCAGCAGTGCCCGGACAGTTCCCTACAATGAGCAGTTCTTC

v_call: TRBV7-9
j_call: TRBJ1-1
d_call: TRBD1
clone_size: NA
cdr3_aa: CASSWGQGEAFF
cdr3_nt: TGTGCCAGCAGCTGGGGACAGGGCGAAGCTTTCTTT

v_call: TRBV18
j_call: TRBJ2-6
d_call: NA
clone_size: NA
cdr3_aa: CASSPGGANVLTF
cdr3_nt: TGTGCCAGCTCACCGGGCGGGGCCAACGTCCTGACTTTC

v_call: TRBV6-2/TRBV6-3
j_call: TRBJ2-2
d_call: TRBD1
clone_size: NA
cdr3_aa: CASSYRQGASGGELFF
cdr3_nt: TGTGCCAGCAGTTATAGACAGGGGGCATCTGGCGGGGAGCTGTTTTTT

v_call: TRBV6-5
j_call: TRBJ2-1
d_call: NA
clone_size: NA
cdr3_aa: CASRPGSYNEQFF
cdr3_nt: TGTGCCAGCAGGCCAGGGTCCTACAATGAGCAGTTCTTC

v_call: TRBV10-2
j_call: TRBJ1-3
d_call: TRBD1
clone_size: NA
cdr3_aa: CASSDATGGSGNTIYF
cdr3_nt: TGCGCCAGCAGTGATGCGACAGGGGGCAGTGGAAACACCATATATTTT

v_call: TRBV27
j_call: TRBJ1-2
d_call: TRBD1
clone_size: NA
cdr3_aa: CASSLGQGLGYTF
cdr3_nt: TGTGCCAGCAGTTTGGGACAGGGGCTTGGCTACACCTTC

v_call: TRBV6-5
j_call: TRBJ2-2
d_call: NA
clone_size: NA
cdr3_aa: CASARVPGAGELFF
cdr3_nt: TGTGCCAGCGCTAGGGTTCCCGGGGCCGGGGAGCTGTTTTTT

v_call: TRBV7-9
j_call: TRBJ2-5
d_call: NA
clone_size: NA
cdr3_aa: CASSPGTTQETQYF
cdr3_nt: TGTGCCAGCAGCCCTGGGACAACCCAAGAGACCCAGTACTTC

v_call: TRBV27
j_call: TRBJ1-4
d_call: NA
clone_size: NA
cdr3_aa: CASSLLVRWGLGQLLSTTNEKLFF
cdr3_nt: TGTGCCAGCAGTTTATTGGTTCGGTGGGGGCTCGGGCAGCTCCTTAGCACAACTAATGAAAAACTGTTTTTT

v_call: TRBV7-9
j_call: TRBJ2-1
d_call: NA
clone_size: NA
cdr3_aa: CASSLTPLKHRVNEQFF
cdr3_nt: TGTGCCAGCAGCTTAACGCCCCTAAAGCACAGGGTAAATGAGCAGTTCTTC

v_call: TRBV11-2
j_call: TRBJ2-7
d_call: NA
clone_size: NA
cdr3_aa: CASSLGSPGNEQYF
cdr3_nt: TGTGCCAGCAGCTTAGGATCCCCGGGGAACGAGCAGTACTTC

v_call: TRBV4-3
j_call: TRBJ2-7
d_call: NA
clone_size: once
cdr3_aa: CASSQEIGGGGVYEQYF
cdr3_nt: TGCGCCAGCAGCCAAGAAATCGGAGGGGGAGGGGTCTACGAGCAGTACTTC

v_call: TRBV4-1
j_call: TRBJ1-5
d_call: NA
clone_size: NA
cdr3_aa: CASSQPNGGATNQPQHF
cdr3_nt: TGCGCCAGCAGCCAACCCAATGGGGGGGCGACCAATCAGCCCCAGCATTTT

v_call: TRBV5-1
j_call: TRBJ2-5
d_call: NA
clone_size: NA
cdr3_aa: CASSLEQGETQYF
cdr3_nt: TGCGCCAGCAGCTTGGAACAGGGAGAGACCCAGTACTTC

v_call: TRBV4-3
j_call: TRBJ2-2
d_call: NA
clone_size: NA
cdr3_aa: CASSQGSANTGELFF
cdr3_nt: TGCGCCAGCAGCCAAGGGTCGGCGAACACCGGGGAGCTGTTTTTT

v_call: TRBV7-9
j_call: TRBJ1-4
d_call: NA
clone_size: NA
cdr3_aa: CATFPQGTEKLFF
cdr3_nt: TGTGCCACCTTTCCTCAGGGGACTGAAAAACTGTTTTTT

v_call: TRBV14
j_call: TRBJ2-5
d_call: NA
clone_size: NA
cdr3_aa: CASSQGQPWETQYF
cdr3_nt: TGTGCCAGCAGCCAAGGACAGCCGTGGGAGACCCAGTACTTC

v_call: TRBV6-5
j_call: TRBJ2-7
d_call: TRBD1
clone_size: NA
cdr3_aa: CASSYITGGGYEQYF
cdr3_nt: TGTGCCAGCAGTTATATAACAGGGGGCGGGTACGAGCAGTACTTC

v_call: TRBV5-1
j_call: TRBJ2-7
d_call: NA
clone_size: NA
cdr3_aa: CASSLQGTYEQYF
cdr3_nt: TGCGCCAGCAGCCTACAGGGGACTTACGAGCAGTACTTC

v_call: TRBV7-2
j_call: TRBJ1-4
d_call: NA
clone_size: few
cdr3_aa: CASSSQIRGGEKLFF
cdr3_nt: TGTGCCAGCAGCTCACAAATCAGGGGCGGGGAAAAACTGTTTTTT

v_call: TRBV24-1
j_call: TRBJ2-3
d_call: TRBD2
clone_size: NA
cdr3_aa: CATSDLGGLAGGSLDTDTQYF
cdr3_nt: TGTGCCACCAGTGATCTCGGGGGACTAGCGGGGGGTAGTTTGGACACAGATACGCAGTATTTT

v_call: TRBV2
j_call: TRBJ1-1
d_call: NA
clone_size: NA
cdr3_aa: CASSQGTEAFF
cdr3_nt: TGTGCCAGCAGCCAGGGCACTGAAGCTTTCTTT

v_call: TRBV5-5
j_call: TRBJ2-7
d_call: NA
clone_size: NA
cdr3_aa: CASSLAEGAGIYEQYF
cdr3_nt: TGTGCCAGCAGCTTGGCGGAGGGGGCGGGAATTTACGAGCAGTACTTC

v_call: TRBV7-6
j_call: TRBJ2-7
d_call: TRBD1
clone_size: NA
cdr3_aa: CASSQDRLAYEQYF
cdr3_nt: TGTGCCAGCAGCCAGGACAGGTTAGCTTACGAGCAGTACTTC

v_call: TRBV11-3
j_call: TRBJ1-1
d_call: NA
clone_size: NA
cdr3_aa: CASSLDYSMNTEAFF
cdr3_nt: TGTGCCAGCAGCTTAGATTACAGCATGAACACTGAAGCTTTCTTT

v_call: TRBV4-1
j_call: TRBJ2-1
d_call: TRBD2
clone_size: NA
cdr3_aa: CASSQIAGANNEQFF
cdr3_nt: TGCGCCAGCAGCCAAATAGCGGGAGCCAACAATGAGCAGTTCTTC

v_call: TRBV18
j_call: TRBJ1-5
d_call: NA
clone_size: few
cdr3_aa: CASSPQGALGNQPQHF
cdr3_nt: TGTGCCAGCTCACCGCAGGGTGCCCTCGGGAATCAGCCCCAGCATTTT

v_call: TRBV19
j_call: TRBJ2-7
d_call: TRBD1
clone_size: NA
cdr3_aa: CASSQGAYEQYF
cdr3_nt: TGTGCCAGTAGTCAGGGGGCTTACGAGCAGTACTTC